This TCR beta chain was identified in a study of blood T cell repertoires in COVID-19. At the level of the study: The United States, Italy and Spain were the sources of the acute and convalescent COVID-19 samples. The cDNA or gDNA used as material had been derived from T cells, B-cell-depleted T cells, or PBMCs.

Authors' data handling: Estimation of nucleated cell counts relied on the amplification of reference gene primers. Using immunoSEQ multiplex PCR, the repertoire was profiled, and TCRdb retains in-frame clones only, with some absent. Clone size and the V and J calls come from that table; the DNA yielded D and trimming. The table includes roughly 60,000 clones, about 80% detected once. This CDR3 has 16 residues. Germline V gene sequence: CDR1 SQVTM, CDR2 ANQGSEA. V lost 5 bases and J 0 bases, leaving 17 bases between the germline ends. This sequence joins TRBV29-1 and TRBJ1-3, with a weak D call TRBD1 (5 bases). Sequencing was carried out using peripheral blood. The source of this sequence is a man aged 55 to 70 with acute or convalescent COVID-19. CDR3 in amino acids: CSVMIGGTLSGNTIYF. The DNA of the CDR3 is TGCAGCGTTATGATTGGGGGGACCCTCTCTGGAAACACCATATATTTT.